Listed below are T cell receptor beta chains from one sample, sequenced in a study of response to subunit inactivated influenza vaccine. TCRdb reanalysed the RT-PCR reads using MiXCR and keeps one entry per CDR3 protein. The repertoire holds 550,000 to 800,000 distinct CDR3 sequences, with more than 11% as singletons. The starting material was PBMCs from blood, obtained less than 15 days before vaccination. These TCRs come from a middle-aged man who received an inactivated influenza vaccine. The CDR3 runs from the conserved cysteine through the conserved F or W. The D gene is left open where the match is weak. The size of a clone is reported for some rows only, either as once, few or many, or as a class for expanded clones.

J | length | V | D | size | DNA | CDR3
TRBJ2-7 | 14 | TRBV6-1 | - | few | TGTGCCAGCAGGGGAAGAGTGGGACCCTACGAGCAGTACTTC | CASRGRVGPYEQYF
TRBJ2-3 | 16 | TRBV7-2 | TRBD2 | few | TGTGCCAGCAGCTTAGGTTGGCGGGGGGGCACAGATACGCAGTATTTT | CASSLGWRGGTDTQYF
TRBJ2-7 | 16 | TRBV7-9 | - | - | TGTGCCAGCAGCTCCCGGACGGCAGGCGCCACCTACGAGCAGTACTTC | CASSSRTAGATYEQYF
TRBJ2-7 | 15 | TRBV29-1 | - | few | TGCAGCGTTGAGCGTGTTGGGGGAGCCTCCTACGAGCAGTACTTC | CSVERVGGASYEQYF
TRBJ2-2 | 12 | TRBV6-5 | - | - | TGTGCCAGCAGGCGGCTGGCCGGGGAGCTGTTTTTT | CASRRLAGELFF
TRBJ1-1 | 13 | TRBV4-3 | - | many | TGCGCCAGCAGCCAAGAGTCTAACACTGAAGCTTTCTTT | CASSQESNTEAFF
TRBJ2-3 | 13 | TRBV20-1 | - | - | TGCAGTGCCAGCAGGGGCGCAGGAGATACGCAGTATTTT | CSASRGAGDTQYF
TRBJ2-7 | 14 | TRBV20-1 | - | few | TGCAGTGCTAGAGACAGACTGAGCTCCTACGAGCAGTACTTC | CSARDRLSSYEQYF
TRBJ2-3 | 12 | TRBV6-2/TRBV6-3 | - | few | TGTGCCAGCAGTCGATATGGGGATACGCAGTATTTT | CASSRYGDTQYF
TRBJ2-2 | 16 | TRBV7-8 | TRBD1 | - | TGTGCCAGCAGCCAGAGGACAGGGGGGAACACCGGGGAGCTGTTTTTT | CASSQRTGGNTGELFF
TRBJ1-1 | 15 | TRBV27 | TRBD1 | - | TGTGCCAGCAGTATCCGGGACAGGGATTACAATGAAGCTTTCTTT | CASSIRDRDYNEAFF
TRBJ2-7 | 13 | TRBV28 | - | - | TGTGCCAGCAGTAGGGGAGCTGGGGACTCTATGGGTTTC | CASSRGAGDSMGF
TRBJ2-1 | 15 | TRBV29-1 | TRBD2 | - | TGCAGCGTCACCCTAGCGGGAGGACGTTACAATGAGCAGTTCTTC | CSVTLAGGRYNEQFF
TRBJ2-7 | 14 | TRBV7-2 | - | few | TGTGCCAGCAGCCCGTCTAGCGCCACCTACGAGCAGTACTTC | CASSPSSATYEQYF
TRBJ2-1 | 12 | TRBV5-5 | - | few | TGTGCCAGCATTCCTACGGGCAATGAGCAGTTCTTC | CASIPTGNEQFF
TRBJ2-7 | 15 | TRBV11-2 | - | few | TGTGCCAGCAGCTCCCCAAAGGGAGCTCTCTACGAGCAGTACTTC | CASSSPKGALYEQYF
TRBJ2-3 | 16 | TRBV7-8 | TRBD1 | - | TGTGCCAGCAGTTTCCGACGGGACAGGTACACAGATACGCAGTATTTT | CASSFRRDRYTDTQYF
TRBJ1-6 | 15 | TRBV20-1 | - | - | TGCAGTGCTAGAGATCTTCTATCCAATAATTCACCCCTCCACTTT | CSARDLLSNNSPLHF
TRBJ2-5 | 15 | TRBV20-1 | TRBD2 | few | TGCAGTGCTTACCGACTAGCGGGGGGCACGGAGACCCAGTACTTC | CSAYRLAGGTETQYF
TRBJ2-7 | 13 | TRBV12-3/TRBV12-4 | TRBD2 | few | TGTGCCAGCAGTTTGACTAGCGGGATCGAGCAGTACTTC | CASSLTSGIEQYF
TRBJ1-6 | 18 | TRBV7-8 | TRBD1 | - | TGTGCCAGCAGCTCCGGGACAGGGGTTTTATCCTATAATTCACCCCTCCACTTT | CASSSGTGVLSYNSPLHF
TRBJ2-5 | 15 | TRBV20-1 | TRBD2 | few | TGCAGTGCTAGAGGGACTAGCGGACTACAAGAGACCCAGTACTTC | CSARGTSGLQETQYF
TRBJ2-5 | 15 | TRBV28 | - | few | TGTGCCAGCAGTTTCCGCCGGGACACCCAAGAGACCCAGTACTTC | CASSFRRDTQETQYF
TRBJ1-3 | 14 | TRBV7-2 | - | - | TGTGCCAGCAGCTTAGACCAGGTTGGAAACACCATATATTTT | CASSLDQVGNTIYF
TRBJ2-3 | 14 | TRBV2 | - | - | TGTGCCAGCAGAGACAGGGAGGGGGCAGATACGCAGTATTTT | CASRDREGADTQYF
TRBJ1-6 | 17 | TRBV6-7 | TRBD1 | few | TGTGCCAGCAGTACTATCCGGACAGGGAAATATTATTCACCCCTCCACTTT | CASSTIRTGKYYSPLHF
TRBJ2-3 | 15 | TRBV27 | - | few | TGTGCCAGCAGTCCCCTGCCCCGGGGCATTGATACGCAGTATTTT | CASSPLPRGIDTQYF
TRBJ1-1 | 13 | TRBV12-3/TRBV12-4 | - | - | TGTGCCAGCAGTTTAAATCGTGCCGGGGAAGCTTTCTTT | CASSLNRAGEAFF
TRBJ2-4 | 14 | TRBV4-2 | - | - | TGTGCCAGCAGCCAAGAGTCTCGGGAAAACATTCAGTACTTC | CASSQESRENIQYF
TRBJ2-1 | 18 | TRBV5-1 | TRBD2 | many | TGCGCCAGCAGCTTGGAGCTCGGGACTAGCGGGGGATACAATGAGCAGTTCTTC | CASSLELGTSGGYNEQFF